Shown below are 23 T cell receptor beta chains from a single sample sequenced in a study of OX40 agonist ivuxolimab in advanced cancers. Clones were sequenced by immunoSEQ multiplex PCR, and TCRdb holds only the in-frame ones, with some missing. The sample comprises about 150,000 clones, around nine tenths of which are singletons, and approximately 1.1% rests with the top ten. Sequenced material: CD4+ or CD8+ T cells sorted from blood, taken in a trial of the OX40 agonist ivuxolimab. Receptors originate from an adult with an advanced solid tumor such as melanoma, head and neck, liver or kidney cancer.

The rearrangement links TRBV6-6 to TRBJ2-3, with D possibly TRBD1 on 5 matching bases. CDR3 length equals 14 residues. CDR1 is MNHNY and CDR2 is SVGAGI in the germline V gene (reference sequence). V lost 2 bases to trimming and J lost 4 bases, with 10 bases between them. The CDR3 is CASSYAGIADTQYF. The CDR3 region has the DNA TGTGCCAGCAGTTACGCAGGGATAGCAGATACGCAGTATTTT.

This clone showed up just a few times. V and J are TRBV10-2 and TRBJ1-4; a possible D gene is TRBD1 (5 bases). Deletions cut 3 bases from V and 5 bases from J, with 13 bases between. This CDR3 is 15 amino acids long. Germline CDR1 and CDR2: WSHSY and SAAADI. For the CDR3, the DNA is TGCGCCAGCAGTGATTACCGGGACCGAAATGAAAAACTGTTTTTT. Translated, it gives CASSDYRDRNEKLFF.

The gene calls are TRBV4-2 and TRBJ2-1; D not certain. The CDR3 is 13 amino acids. CDR1 is LGHNA, CDR2 YNFKEQ, per germline. The germline V and J ends were trimmed by 0 bases and 7 bases, with 7 bases remaining between them. The DNA for the CDR3 is TGTGCCAGCAGCCAAGATCATGGTAATGAGCAGTTCTTC. As protein: CASSQDHGNEQFF.

V and J are TRBV4-3 and TRBJ1-1; perhaps TRBD1 as D (5 bases). Germline CDR1 is LGHNA and CDR2 is YSLEER. Trimming stripped 4 bases from V and 4 bases from J, with 10 bases between. CDR3 size: 13 residues. The DNA of the CDR3 is TGCGCCAGCAGCCCATCCGGGGGCACTGAAGCTTTCTTT. Amino acids: CASSPSGGTEAFF.

This chain joins TRBV6-1 and TRBJ2-7, with D perhaps matching TRBD1 or TRBD2 (5 bases each). The CDR3 has 12 residues. CDR1 and CDR2 from the germline V gene are MNHNS and SASEGT. Deletions cut 8 bases from V and 3 bases from J, with 11 bases between. The CDR3 coding sequence is TGTGCCAGCTTTGGGGACGGCTACGAGCAGTACTTC. Amino acid sequence: CASFGDGYEQYF.

The chain combines TRBV28 with TRBJ2-7, with D possibly being TRBD1 or TRBD2 (5 bases each). The CDR3 covers 19 residues. The V gene lost 4 bases and the J gene lost 4 bases, with 29 bases spanning the gap. CDR1 and CDR2 from the germline V gene are MDHEN and SYDVKM. In DNA form, the CDR3 reads TGTGCCAGCAGTTCTATGCCGGGACGAGTCCGTGGGAAACTTTACGAGCAGTACTTC. It yields the protein CASSSMPGRVRGKLYEQYF.

This clone was counted between two and nine times. The chain has TRBV10-1 and TRBJ1-1; 9 bases map to TRBD1. Germline CDR1 WNHNN, CDR2 SYGVQD (reference sequence). This CDR3 is built from 15 residues. V lost 6 bases and J lost 3; bases outside the gene matches: 8. The CDR3 protein is CASSPGTGSDTEAFF. The CDR3 nucleotides are TGCGCCAGCAGCCCAGGGACAGGGTCGGACACTGAAGCTTTCTTT.

V usage is TRBV25-1 and J usage is TRBJ2-7; D may be TRBD1 or TRBD2 (5 bases each). This CDR3 has 14 residues. Germline V CDR1 and CDR2: MGHDK, SYGVNS. Trimming removed 3 bases from V and 5 bases from J, with 14 bases in between. CDR3 loop: CASSEGVIVHEQYF. For the CDR3, the DNA is TGTGCCAGCAGTGAGGGGGTTATAGTCCACGAGCAGTACTTC.

The J gene is TRBJ2-7, the V gene TRBV27, with D perhaps assigned TRBD1 or TRBD2 (5 bases each). V lost 4 bases, J lost 1 base, and 26 bases lay in between. Germline V gene sequence: CDR1 MNHEY, CDR2 SMNVEV (reference sequence). CDR3 length: 19 residues. The CDR3 DNA sequence: TGTGCCAGCAGTTGGGGAGAAACGTCTGGGCAGGGCCATTCCTACGAGCAGTACTTC. Protein sequence: CASSWGETSGQGHSYEQYF.

V usage is TRBV30 and J usage is TRBJ2-2; D unclear. The CDR3 sequence is 13 residues long. The V gene's germline CDR1 is GTSNPN and CDR2 SVGIG (reference sequence). V was pared by 1 base and J by 1 base, with 4 bases between. The CDR3 sequence: CAWSAVNTGELFF. The CDR3, as DNA: TGTGCCTGGAGTGCCGTGAACACCGGGGAGCTGTTTTTT.

V is TRBV19 and J is TRBJ2-1, with D possibly being TRBD2 (5 bases). V was shortened by 7 bases and J by 1 base, with 14 bases between the two germline ends. CDR1 and CDR2 (germline): LNHDA, SQIVND (reference sequence). This CDR3 comprises 15 residues. The CDR3 loop is CASTGRAPSYNEQFF. The CDR3 region has the DNA TGTGCCAGTACTGGGCGGGCTCCTTCCTACAATGAGCAGTTCTTC.

The CDR3 DNA reads TGTGCCACTACAACCACATGGGGAAGAGGCACAGATACGCAGTATTTT. Translation gives CATTTTWGRGTDTQYF. The chain couples TRBV6-6 to TRBJ2-3; D is uncertain. This CDR3 has 16 residues. Germline lookup yields CDR1 MNHNY and CDR2 SVGAGI (reference sequence). Trimming removed 10 bases from V and 1 base from J, with 21 bases in between.

This clone was seen only once. A junction end diverges from the germline sequence, so it may reflect a read error. The chain uses TRBV6-4 and TRBJ1-2, with unresolved D. This CDR3 comprises 13 residues. Germline CDR1 MRHNA, CDR2 SNTAGT. The CDR3 here is CASSPDLGTSFSF. The CDR3 DNA sequence: TGTGCCAGCAGTCCGGACCTCGGCACCTCGTTTTCCTTC.

The V call is TRBV5-8, the J call TRBJ2-3; the match to TRBD1 covers 7 bases. The CDR3 totals 15 residues. Trimming at V came to 3 bases and at J to 4 bases, leaving 8 bases not matched to a gene. Germline CDR1 is SGHTS and CDR2 is YDEGEE. CDR3 DNA sequence: TGTGCCAGCAGCTCCAGACAGGGTGACGCAGATACGCAGTATTTT. Residues: CASSSRQGDADTQYF.

The genes are TRBV9 and TRBJ2-5; D is tentatively TRBD1 or TRBD2 (6 bases each). Per the germline V gene, CDR1 is SGDLS and CDR2 is YYNGEE. Trimming shortened V by 3 bases and J by 1 base, and 16 bases separated the two germline ends. The length of the CDR3 is 16 residues. The CDR3 here is CASSAAGHLSQETQYF. CDR3 in DNA: TGTGCCAGCAGCGCCGCGGGACACCTGTCCCAAGAGACCCAGTACTTC.

This clone occurred once. The V call is TRBV7-9, the J call TRBJ2-1; 9 positions match TRBD1. Germline values: CDR1 SEHNR, CDR2 FQNEAQ (reference sequence). Trimming cost V 5 bases and J 1 base; bases outside gene matches: 6. The CDR3 loop spans 16 amino acids. In nucleotides, the CDR3 is TGTGCCAGCAGCCCGGGACAGGGCGGATCCTACAATGAGCAGTTCTTC. As protein: CASSPGQGGSYNEQFF.

This clone was observed a single time. The chain has TRBV18 and TRBJ1-3; weak D call: TRBD1 (5 bases). In germline, CDR1 is KGHSH, CDR2 LQKENI. The CDR3 is made up of 13 amino acids. V was pared by 5 bases and J by 6 bases, with 11 bases between. CDR3 region: CASSSRDPNTIYF. CDR3 coding DNA: TGTGCCAGCTCATCCCGGGACCCAAACACCATATATTTT.

This sequence joins TRBV14 and TRBJ2-7; 7 nucleotides match TRBD2. After removal of 0 bases from V and 2 bases from J, the junction contained 4 bases not matched to a gene. Per germline, CDR1 SGHDN and CDR2 FVKESK. The CDR3 covers 15 residues. CDR3 in amino acids: CASSQEGGVPYEQYF. The CDR3 nucleotides read TGTGCCAGCAGCCAAGAGGGAGGGGTGCCCTACGAGCAGTACTTC.

V gene TRBV7-3 combines with J gene TRBJ2-3; perhaps TRBD2 as D (6 bases). The CDR3 loop spans 12 amino acids. The germline V and J ends were trimmed by 5 bases and 6 bases, with 9 bases remaining between them. The germline V gene has CDR1 SGHTA and CDR2 FQGTGA. The CDR3 region is CASSAGGDTQYF. The CDR3 DNA sequence: TGTGCCAGCAGCGCTGGGGGGGATACGCAGTATTTT.

The rearrangement links TRBV6-1 to TRBJ2-5; 9 bases align to TRBD1. The CDR3 runs to 15 residues. The germline V gene has CDR1 MNHNS and CDR2 SASEGT. V lost 7 bases to trimming and J lost 2 bases; unmatched junction nucleotides: 8. In nucleotides, the CDR3 is TGTGCCAGCACCAATACAGGGGGCAATCAAGAGACCCAGTACTTC. Translating it yields CASTNTGGNQETQYF.

This clone was seen a single time. CDR3 protein: CASSVSRGTDTQYF. The CDR3 coding sequence is TGTGCCAGCAGCGTTTCTAGGGGCACAGATACGCAGTATTTT. The chain couples TRBV9 to TRBJ2-3; D is uncertain. The CDR3 has 14 amino acids. CDR1 and CDR2 from the germline V gene are SGDLS and YYNGEE. The V and J ends lost 2 bases and 1 base respectively, with 8 bases between them.

V gene TRBV9 combines with J gene TRBJ2-1, with TRBD1 matching 9 bases. There are 16 residues in the CDR3. Germline V lookup: CDR1 SGDLS, CDR2 YYNGEE. With V trimmed by 0 bases and J by 6 bases, 7 bases remained unmatched. In DNA, the CDR3 is TGTGCCAGCAGCGTAGGCCCGGGGACAGGGCTCAATGAGCAGTTCTTC. Translation: CASSVGPGTGLNEQFF.

V gene TRBV7-3 combines with J gene TRBJ2-1; D perhaps matches TRBD2 (5 bases). V was pared by 3 bases and J by 5 bases, with 8 bases between. The germline V gene encodes CDR1 SGHTA and CDR2 FQGTGA. The CDR3 spans 13 residues. The CDR3 spells CASSFGKDNEQFF. CDR3 sequence (DNA): TGTGCCAGCAGCTTCGGGAAGGACAATGAGCAGTTCTTC.